This T cell receptor beta chain emerged from a study of CXCR3-negative and CXCR3-positive naive CD8 T cells. Regarding the study as a whole: Memory CD8+ cells had much lower diversity, and both naive subsets had comparably high diversity.

On this clonotype itself: Its specificity is unknown.

Libraries were UMI-labeled 5' RACE TRB cDNA. TCRdb re-called the 5' RACE reads and gives one entry per CDR3 protein, without DNA. Found here are about 41,000 distinct CDR3 sequences; the top ten clones hold 1.5% to 2%. Germline CDR1 MNHEY, CDR2 SVGAGI. This CDR3 is 14 amino acids long. V gene TRBV6-5 combines with J gene TRBJ1-5; TCRdb selects TRBD1, and the lack of DNA leaves this call unchecked. This receptor was taken from a human donor in good health. Some clones in this sample may be carry-over from other donors' samples. Sequencing input: naive CXCR3- CD8+ T cells from blood. The sample's subset: CD45RO-CCR7+CD27+CD95- naive CD8+ T cells lacking CXCR3 (TNR3-). CDR3: CASSYWGSNQPQHF.